Listed here are 7 T cell receptor beta chains from one sample, sequenced in a study of response to subunit inactivated influenza vaccine. TCRdb re-derived calls from the RT-PCR reads in MiXCR, one entry per CDR3 protein. The sample carries about 540,000 distinct CDR3 sequences, approximately 20% recorded once. The sample was also reused in another study, on T cells expressing NK-cell markers. Per that paper: As the method of synthesis, 5'RACE template switching with UMIs yielded TCR beta cDNA.

Sample: CD4+ T cells sorted from PBMCs, taken roughly 12 days after vaccination. The receptors come from a man between 45 and 60 years old who received an inactivated influenza vaccine.

The V call is TRBV11-2, the J call TRBJ2-4; perhaps TRBD2 as D (5 bases). Germline CDR1 and CDR2: SGHAT and FQNNGV. This CDR3 is 17 amino acids long. V was trimmed by 6 bases and J by 1 base, leaving 19 bases between them. The DNA for the CDR3 is TGTGCCAGCAGACCTGGTCCGGGGTCTGCTGCCAAAAACATTCAGTACTTC. It translates to CASRPGPGSAAKNIQYF.

This clonotype was seen only once. This chain links TRBV2 with TRBJ2-1; D tentatively fits TRBD1 or TRBD2 (5 bases each). The CDR3 extends over 12 amino acids. Per the germline V gene, CDR1 is SNHLY and CDR2 is FYNNEI. Trimming cost V 7 bases and J 10 bases, with 14 bases left between them. The CDR3 reads CASNRDPGEQFF. The CDR3 bases are TGTGCCAGCAATAGGGACCCAGGGGAGCAGTTCTTC.

This chain joins TRBV28 and TRBJ1-5, with TRBD1 matching over 7 bases. Germline V gene data show CDR1 as MDHEN and CDR2 as SYDVKM. This CDR3 is 13 amino acids long. J gave up 4 bases and V 8 bases, and 5 bases lay outside the gene matches. The CDR3 coding sequence is TGTGCCAGCGGGGGACAGAATAATCAGCCCCAGCATTTT. This translates into CASGGQNNQPQHF.

J is TRBJ2-1 and V is TRBV30, with D tentatively TRBD2 (6 bases). V lost 4 bases, J lost 3 bases, and 10 bases lay in between. The germline V gene has CDR1 GTSNPN and CDR2 SVGIG (reference sequence). CDR3 size: 13 residues. In nucleotides, the CDR3 is TGTGCCTGGAAGGGACTCCACTACAATGAGCAGTTCTTC. This sequence encodes CAWKGLHYNEQFF.

This clonotype showed up just a few times. The chain joins TRBV18 to TRBJ2-7; possible D gene TRBD1, 6 bases. V was clipped by 1 base and J by 6 bases, with 10 bases between them. Germline CDR1 and CDR2: KGHSH and LQKENI. CDR3 length: 13 residues. The CDR3 DNA sequence: TGTGCCAGCTCACCACGGGGGCAGGGCGAGCAGTACTTC. It specifies CASSPRGQGEQYF.

The table lists this clonotype with a few counts. The chain joins TRBV7-2 to TRBJ2-5, with D hard to call. This CDR3 is 13 amino acids long. Trimming stripped 5 bases from V and 5 bases from J, with 12 bases between. Germline CDR1 reads SGHTA; CDR2 reads FQGNSA. CDR3 protein: CASSPTIFETQYF. The CDR3 coding sequence is TGTGCCAGCAGCCCAACCATCTTTGAGACCCAGTACTTC. The full variable domain, with the rest looked up from reference TRBV7-2 and TRBJ2-5, is GAGVSQSPSNKVTEKGKDVELRCDPISGHTALYWYRQSLGQGLEFLIYFQGNSAPDKSGLPSDRFSAERTGGSVSTLTIQRTQQEDSAVYLCASSPTIFETQYFGPGTRLLVL.

Here the CDR3 reads CASSQKGDRWGTEAFF. CDR3 nucleotides: TGTGCCAGCAGCCAAAAAGGGGACAGGTGGGGCACTGAAGCTTTCTTT. The chain is built from TRBV14 and TRBJ1-1; TRBD1 matches at 8 bases. V trimming: 2 bases; J trimming: 4 bases; junction bases outside the gene matches: 9. CDR3 length: 16 residues. Looked up from germline, CDR1 is SGHDN and CDR2 is FVKESK.